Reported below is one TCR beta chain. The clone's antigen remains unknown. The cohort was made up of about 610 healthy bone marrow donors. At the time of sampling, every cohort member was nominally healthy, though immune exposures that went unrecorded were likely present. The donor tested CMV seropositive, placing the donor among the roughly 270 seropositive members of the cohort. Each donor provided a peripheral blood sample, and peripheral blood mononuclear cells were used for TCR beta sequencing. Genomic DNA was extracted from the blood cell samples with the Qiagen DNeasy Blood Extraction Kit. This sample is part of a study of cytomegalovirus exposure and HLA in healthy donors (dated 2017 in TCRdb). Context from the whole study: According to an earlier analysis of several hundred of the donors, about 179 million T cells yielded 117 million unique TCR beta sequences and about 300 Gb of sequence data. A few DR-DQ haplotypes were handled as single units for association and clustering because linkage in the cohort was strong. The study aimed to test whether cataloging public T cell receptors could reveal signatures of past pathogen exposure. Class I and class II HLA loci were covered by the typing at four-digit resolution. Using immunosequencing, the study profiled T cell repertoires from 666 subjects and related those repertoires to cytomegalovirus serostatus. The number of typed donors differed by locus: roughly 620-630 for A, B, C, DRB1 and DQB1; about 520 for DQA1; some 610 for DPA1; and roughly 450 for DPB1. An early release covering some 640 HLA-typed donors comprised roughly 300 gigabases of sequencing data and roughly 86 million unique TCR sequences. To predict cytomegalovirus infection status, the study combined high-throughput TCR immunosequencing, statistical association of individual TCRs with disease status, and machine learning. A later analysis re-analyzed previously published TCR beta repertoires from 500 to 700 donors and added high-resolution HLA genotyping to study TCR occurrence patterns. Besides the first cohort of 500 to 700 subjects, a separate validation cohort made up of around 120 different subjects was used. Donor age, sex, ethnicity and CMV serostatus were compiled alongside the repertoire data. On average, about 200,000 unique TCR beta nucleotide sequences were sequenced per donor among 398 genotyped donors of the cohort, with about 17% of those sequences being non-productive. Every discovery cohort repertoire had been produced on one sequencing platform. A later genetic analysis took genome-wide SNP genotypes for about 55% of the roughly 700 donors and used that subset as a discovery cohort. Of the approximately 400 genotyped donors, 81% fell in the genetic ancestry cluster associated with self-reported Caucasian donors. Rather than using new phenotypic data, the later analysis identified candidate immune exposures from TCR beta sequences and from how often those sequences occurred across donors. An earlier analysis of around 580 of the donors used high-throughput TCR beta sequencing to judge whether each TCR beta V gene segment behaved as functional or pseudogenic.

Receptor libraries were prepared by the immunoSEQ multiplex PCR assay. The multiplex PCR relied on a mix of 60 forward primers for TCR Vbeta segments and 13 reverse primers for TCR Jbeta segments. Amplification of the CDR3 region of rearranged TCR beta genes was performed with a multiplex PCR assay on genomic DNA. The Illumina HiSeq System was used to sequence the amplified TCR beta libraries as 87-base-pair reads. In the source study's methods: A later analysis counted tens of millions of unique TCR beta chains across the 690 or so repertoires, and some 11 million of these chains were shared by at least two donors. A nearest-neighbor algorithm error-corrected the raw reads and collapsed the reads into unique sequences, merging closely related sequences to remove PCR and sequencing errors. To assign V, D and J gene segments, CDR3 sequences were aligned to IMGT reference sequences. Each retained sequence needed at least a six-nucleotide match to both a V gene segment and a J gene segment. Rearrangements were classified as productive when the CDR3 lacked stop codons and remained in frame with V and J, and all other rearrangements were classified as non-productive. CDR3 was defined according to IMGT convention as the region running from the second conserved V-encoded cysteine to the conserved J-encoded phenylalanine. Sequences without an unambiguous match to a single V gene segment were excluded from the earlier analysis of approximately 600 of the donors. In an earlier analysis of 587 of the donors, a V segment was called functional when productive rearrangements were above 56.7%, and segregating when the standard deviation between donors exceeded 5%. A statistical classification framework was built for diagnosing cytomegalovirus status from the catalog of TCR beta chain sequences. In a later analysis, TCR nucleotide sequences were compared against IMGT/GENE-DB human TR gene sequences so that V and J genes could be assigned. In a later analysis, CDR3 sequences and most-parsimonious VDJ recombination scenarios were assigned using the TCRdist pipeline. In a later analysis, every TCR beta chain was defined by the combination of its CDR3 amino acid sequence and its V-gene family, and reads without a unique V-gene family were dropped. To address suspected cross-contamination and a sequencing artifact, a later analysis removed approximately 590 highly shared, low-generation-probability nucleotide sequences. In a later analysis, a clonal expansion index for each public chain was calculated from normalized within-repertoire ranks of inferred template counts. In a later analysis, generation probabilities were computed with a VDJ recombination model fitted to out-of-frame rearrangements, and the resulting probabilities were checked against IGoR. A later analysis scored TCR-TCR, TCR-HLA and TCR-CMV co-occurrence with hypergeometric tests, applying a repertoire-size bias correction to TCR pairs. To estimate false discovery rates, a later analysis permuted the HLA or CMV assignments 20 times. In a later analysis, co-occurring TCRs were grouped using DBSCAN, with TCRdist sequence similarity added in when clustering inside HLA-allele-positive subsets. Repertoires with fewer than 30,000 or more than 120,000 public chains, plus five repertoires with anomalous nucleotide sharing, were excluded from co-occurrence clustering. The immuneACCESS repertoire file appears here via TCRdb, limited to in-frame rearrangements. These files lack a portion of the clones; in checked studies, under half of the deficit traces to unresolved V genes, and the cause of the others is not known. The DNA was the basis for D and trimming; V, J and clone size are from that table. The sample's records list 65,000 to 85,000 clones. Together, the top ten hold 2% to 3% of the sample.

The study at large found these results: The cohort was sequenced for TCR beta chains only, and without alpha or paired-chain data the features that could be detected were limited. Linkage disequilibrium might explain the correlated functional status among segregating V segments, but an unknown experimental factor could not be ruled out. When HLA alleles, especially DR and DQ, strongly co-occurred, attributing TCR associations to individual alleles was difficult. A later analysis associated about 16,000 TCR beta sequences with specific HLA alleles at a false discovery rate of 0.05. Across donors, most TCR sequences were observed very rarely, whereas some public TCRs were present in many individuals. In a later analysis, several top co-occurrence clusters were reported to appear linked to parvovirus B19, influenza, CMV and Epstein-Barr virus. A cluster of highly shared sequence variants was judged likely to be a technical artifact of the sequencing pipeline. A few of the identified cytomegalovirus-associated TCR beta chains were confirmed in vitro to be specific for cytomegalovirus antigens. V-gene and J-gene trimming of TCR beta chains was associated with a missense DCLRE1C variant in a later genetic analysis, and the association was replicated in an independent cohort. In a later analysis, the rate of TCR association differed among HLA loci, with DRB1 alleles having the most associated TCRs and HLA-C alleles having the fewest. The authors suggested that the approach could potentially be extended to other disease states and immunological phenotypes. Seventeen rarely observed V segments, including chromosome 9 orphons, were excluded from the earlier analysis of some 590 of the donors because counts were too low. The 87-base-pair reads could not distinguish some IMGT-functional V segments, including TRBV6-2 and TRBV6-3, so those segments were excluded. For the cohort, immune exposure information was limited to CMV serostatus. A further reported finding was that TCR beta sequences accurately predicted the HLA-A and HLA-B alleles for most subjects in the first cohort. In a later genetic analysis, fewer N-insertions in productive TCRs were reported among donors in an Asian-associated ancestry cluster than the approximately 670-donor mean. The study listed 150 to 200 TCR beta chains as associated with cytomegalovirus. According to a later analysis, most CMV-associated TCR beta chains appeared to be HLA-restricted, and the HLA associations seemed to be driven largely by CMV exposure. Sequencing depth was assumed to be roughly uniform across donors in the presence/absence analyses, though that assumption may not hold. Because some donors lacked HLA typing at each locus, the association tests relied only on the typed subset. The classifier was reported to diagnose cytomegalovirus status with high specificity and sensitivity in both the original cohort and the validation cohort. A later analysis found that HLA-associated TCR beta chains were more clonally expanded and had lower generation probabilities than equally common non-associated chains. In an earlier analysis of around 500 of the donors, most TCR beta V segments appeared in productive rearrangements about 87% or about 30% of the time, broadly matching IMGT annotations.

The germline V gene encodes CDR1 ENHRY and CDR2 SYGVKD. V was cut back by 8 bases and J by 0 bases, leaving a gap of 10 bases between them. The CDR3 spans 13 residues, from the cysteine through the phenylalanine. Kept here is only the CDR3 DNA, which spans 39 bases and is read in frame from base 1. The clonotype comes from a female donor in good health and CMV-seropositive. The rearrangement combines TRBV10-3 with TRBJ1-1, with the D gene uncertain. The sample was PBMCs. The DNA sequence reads TGTGCCATCCACCCGACACTGAACACTGAAGCTTTCTTT. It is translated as CAIHPTLNTEAFF.